What follows is one T cell receptor (beta chain) and its context. TCRdb keeps only in-frame clones here, not all; method: immunoSEQ multiplex PCR. The sample shows 45,000 to 65,000 clones, approximately 80% of them seen only once. V was cut by 0 bases and J by 7 bases, with 12 bases left in between. The CDR3 has 14 amino acids. Germline CDR1 reads LNHNV; CDR2 reads YYDKDF (reference sequence). The entry originates in a study of a mutant IDH1 vaccine in newly diagnosed glioma. Time point here: baseline, week 1 (first vaccination visit). Treatment here: pre-vaccination baseline after standard-of-care therapy.

Specimen: PBMCs, collected from a glioma patient treated with radiotherapy, temozolomide or both. The J gene is TRBJ1-1, the V gene TRBV15, with D unclear. This TCR was sampled from a man aged 18-30 years with glioma. In DNA, the CDR3 is TGTGCCACCAGCAGAGATAGGAAGGGTTTTGAAGCTTTCTTT. This codes for CATSRDRKGFEAFF.